The subject of this entry is one T cell receptor (beta chain). Produced via immunoSEQ multiplex PCR; TCRdb's table is partial and in-frame only. The sample has under 200,000 clones; about four fifths are singletons. This sample is part of a study of blood T cell repertoires in COVID-19. The germline V gene encodes CDR1 SEHNR and CDR2 FQNEAQ (reference sequence). This CDR3 spans 15 amino acids. With 5 bases removed from V and 4 bases from J, the gap between germline ends came to 18 bases. The receptor comes from a man in his 70s with active or convalescent COVID-19. The chain is built from TRBV7-9 and TRBJ2-7; maybe TRBD2 (7 bases). Sample: peripheral blood. As DNA, the CDR3 is TGTGCCAGCAGCCGAGGGGGAGGGATCGATTACGAGCAGTACTTC. As protein: CASSRGGGIDYEQYF.